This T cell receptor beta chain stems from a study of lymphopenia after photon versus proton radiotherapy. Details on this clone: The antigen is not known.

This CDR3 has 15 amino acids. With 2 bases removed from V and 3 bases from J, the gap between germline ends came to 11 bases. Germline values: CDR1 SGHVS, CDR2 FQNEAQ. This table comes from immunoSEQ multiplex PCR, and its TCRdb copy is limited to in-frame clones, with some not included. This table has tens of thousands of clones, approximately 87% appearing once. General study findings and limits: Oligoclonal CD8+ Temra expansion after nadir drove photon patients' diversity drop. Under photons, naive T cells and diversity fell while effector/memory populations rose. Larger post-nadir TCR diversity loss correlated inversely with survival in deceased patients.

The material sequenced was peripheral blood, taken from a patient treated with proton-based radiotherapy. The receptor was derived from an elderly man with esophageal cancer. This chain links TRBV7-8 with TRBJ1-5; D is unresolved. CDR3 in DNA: TGTGCCAGCAGCTTACTCACGGGGTCCAATCAGCCCCAGCATTTT. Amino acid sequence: CASSLLTGSNQPQHF. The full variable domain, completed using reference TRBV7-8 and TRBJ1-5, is GAGVSQSPRYKVAKRGQDVALRCDPISGHVSLFWYQQALGQGPEFLTYFQNEAQLDKSGLPSDRFFAERPEGSVSTLKIQRTQQEDSAVYLCASSLLTGSNQPQHFGDGTRLSIL.